Reported below is one T cell receptor (beta chain). Reverse transcription of 0.5 to 1 ug RNA was performed with random hexamers. MiXCR was run by TCRdb on the immunoSEQ multiplex PCR reads, yielding one entry per CDR3 protein. This sample carries about 150,000 distinct CDR3 sequences, roughly 94% of them seen once, and the ten largest clones take more than 0.2%. The sample originates from a study of CD8 T cells in Susac syndrome. The multiple sclerosis controls were treatment-naive patients with relapsing-remitting disease that was stable or active. FACS enriched CD8+ TEMRA cells, while bulk CD8+ and CD4+ were negatively isolated. The CDR3 totals 15 residues. V shed 7 bases, J shed 0 bases, and the junction held 9 bases outside the gene matches. Germline V gives CDR1 PRHDT, CDR2 FYEKMQ (reference sequence).

This chain links TRBV13 with TRBJ2-7, with 7 bases fitting TRBD1. The receptor was isolated from a human donor with multiple sclerosis. The sample was CD8+ T cells from PBMCs. CDR3 in DNA: TGTGCCAGCACCTCGGTCCGGGACAGCTCCTACGAGCAGTACTTC. Its translation: CASTSVRDSSYEQYF.